The T cell receptor beta chain under discussion was sequenced for a study of cytomegalovirus exposure and HLA in healthy donors. In regard to this clone: The antigen remains undetermined.

This CDR3 spans 14 amino acids. Germline values: CDR1 SGHNT, CDR2 YYREEE (reference sequence). The V end was cut by 2 bases, the J end by 1 base, with 9 bases between. All the people who gave samples were healthy bone marrow donors. Study outcomes and limitations: Highest at DRB1 and lowest at HLA-C, TCR association rates differed among HLA loci in a later analysis. It was shown in a later analysis that HLA-associated TCR beta chains were more clonally expanded than other, equally common chains.

The study ran its PCR with 60 Vbeta and 13 Jbeta primers. TCRdb keeps only in-frame clones here, not all; method: immunoSEQ multiplex PCR. The table includes 210,000 or so clones, around 83% detected once. Sample: PBMCs. This TCR was sampled from a girl aged 2-10 years in good health and CMV-seronegative. J is TRBJ1-1 and V is TRBV5-4, with no clear D. CDR3 coding DNA: TGTGCCAGCAGCTTAGCAGGTGCGAACACTGAAGCTTTCTTT. This encodes CASSLAGANTEAFF.